The 25 T cell receptor beta chains below all came from one sample that was sequenced in a study of T cell clonality in common variable immunodeficiency. The repertoire was sequenced with immunoSEQ multiplex PCR; TCRdb's copy has only in-frame clones and lacks some. The repertoire yields about 37,000 clones, none seen only once; the top ten contain 3%. The sample consisted of peripheral blood mononuclear cells. All receptors derive from a person between 18 and 69 years old in good health.

This clone appeared many times. The missing CDR3 end, 3 residues past where the read stops, is filled in from the germline J gene. The genes are TRBV20-1 and TRBJ2-7; D gene uncertain. The CDR3 spans 13 residues. The V gene's germline CDR1 is DFQATT and CDR2 SNEGSKA (reference sequence). The V end was cut by 6 bases, the J end by 0 bases, with 12 bases between. CDR3: CSAERRNSYEQYF. The part of the CDR3 DNA that was read is TGCAGTGCAGAGAGGCGGAACTCCTACGAG.

This clone was recorded at least ten times. The CDR3 end falls 3 residues outside the read, so it is completed with the germline J gene. The gene calls are TRBV7-9 and TRBJ1-2, with a weak D call TRBD1 (6 bases). The CDR3 has 14 amino acids. Germline V lookup: CDR1 SEHNR, CDR2 FQNEAQ (reference sequence). V was cut by 5 bases and J by 0 bases, with 10 bases left in between. The sequenced part of the CDR3 DNA is TGTGCCAGCAGCAACAGGGCCACTAACTATGGC. Translation gives CASSNRATNYG. The complete CDR3 sequence is CASSNRATNYGYTF.

This clone was observed many times. The sequenced fragment ends 3 residues before the CDR3 boundary, so the rest is inferred from the germline J gene. This chain connects TRBV6-2 or TRBV6-3 to TRBJ2-7; D may be TRBD2 (5 bases). V dropped 2 bases and J dropped 2 bases, with 10 bases sitting between them. The CDR3 is 14 amino acids. Per the germline V gene, CDR1 is MNHEY and CDR2 is SVGEGT. This chain's CDR3 is CASSYGGSAYEQYF. Incomplete CDR3 DNA: TGTGCCAGCAGTTACGGCGGGTCCGCCTACGAG.

This clone was found many times. Read data end 3 residues before the CDR3 end; the end is taken from the germline J gene. The genes are TRBV3-1 (or the pseudogene TRBV3-2) and TRBJ2-5; TRBD2 might be the D (6 bases). The CDR3 sequence is 15 residues long. The V and J ends lost 2 bases and 2 bases respectively, with 12 bases between them. CDR1 is LGHDT, CDR2 YNNKEL, per germline (reference sequence). The part of the CDR3 DNA that was read is TGTGCCAGCAGCCAACCTCGGGACTCACAAGAGACC. It translates to CASSQPRDSQET. The CDR3 reads in full as CASSQPRDSQETQYF.

This clone was seen many times. The sequenced fragment ends 3 residues before the CDR3 boundary, so the rest is inferred from the germline J gene. The rearrangement uses TRBV6-2 or TRBV6-3 and TRBJ2-7, with TRBD1 as a possible D gene (6 bases). The CDR3 covers 14 residues. The V gene's germline CDR1 is MNHEY and CDR2 SVGEGT. V shed 8 bases and J shed 3 bases, with 17 bases lying between them. The part of the CDR3 DNA that was read is TGTGCCAGCGGATCCGGGACATTAAACTACGAG. Amino acids: CASGSGTLNYE. The complete CDR3 sequence is CASGSGTLNYEQYF.

This clone was seen repeatedly, ten times or more. The CDR3 is cut off 3 residues early in the read; its end comes from the germline J gene. The J gene is TRBJ2-3, the V gene TRBV4-1, with D perhaps matching TRBD2 (5 bases). Deletions cut 0 bases from V and 1 base from J, with 17 bases between. Germline V gene data show CDR1 as MGHRA and CDR2 as YSYEKL. CDR3 length: 18 amino acids. The CDR3 loop is CASSQDEVWQRRTDTQYF. The sequenced CDR3 bases are TGCGCCAGCAGCCAAGATGAAGTGTGGCAGCGGCGCACAGATACG.

This clone was counted ten times or more. Read sequence stops 3 residues before the CDR3 end, and the germline J gene provides the missing end. V usage is TRBV4-1 and J usage is TRBJ2-7; the D is unclear. Trimming cost V 3 bases and J 2 bases, with 11 bases left between them. Germline V lookup: CDR1 MGHRA, CDR2 YSYEKL. This CDR3 is 14 amino acids long. CDR3 amino acids: CASSHHNSPYEQYF. Incomplete CDR3 DNA: TGCGCCAGCAGCCATCATAACAGCCCCTACGAG.

This clone was observed many times. The read gets to within 3 residues of the CDR3 end, and the germline J gene fills in the rest. This chain uses TRBV4-2 with TRBJ2-1, with D perhaps assigned TRBD1 or TRBD2 (6 bases each). The CDR3 is 18 residues long. Germline CDR1 LGHNA, CDR2 YNFKEQ. V was shortened by 0 bases and J by 5 bases, with 20 bases between the two germline ends. The sequenced CDR3 bases are TGTGCCAGCAGCCAAGAACAGGGCCGGAGGGCCGGGGACAATGAG. Encoded protein: CASSQEQGRRAGDNE. The full-length CDR3 reads as CASSQEQGRRAGDNEQFF.

This clone was counted many times. The read stops 3 residues short of the end of the CDR3; the missing end is completed from the germline J gene. The chain employs TRBV7-9 and TRBJ2-5; TRBD1 matches 9 bases. This CDR3 spans 14 amino acids. Germline loops: CDR1 SEHNR, CDR2 FQNEAQ (reference sequence). Losses at the gene ends were 3 bases for V and 7 bases for J; bases not matched to a gene: 6. The part of the CDR3 DNA that was read is TGTGCCAGCAGCTTTTTGGGACAGGGAGGGACC. Translated, it gives CASSFLGQGGT. The whole CDR3 is CASSFLGQGGTQYF.

This clone was picked up many times. The read gets to within 3 residues of the CDR3 end, and the germline J gene fills in the rest. The gene calls are TRBV3-1 (or the pseudogene TRBV3-2) and TRBJ2-3, with 7 bases lining up with TRBD1. CDR3 length equals 16 residues. Trimming removed 2 bases from V and 1 base from J; junction bases left unmatched: 6. From germline, CDR1 is LGHDT and CDR2 YNNKEL (reference sequence). This chain's CDR3 is CASSQPRTGGTDTQYF. CDR3 DNA (partial): TGTGCCAGCAGCCAACCACGGACAGGAGGCACAGATACG.

This clone was recorded a few times. From the germline J gene comes the end of the CDR3, since the read stops 3 residues before it. The chain uses TRBV11-2 and TRBJ1-5; 10 positions match TRBD1. CDR3 length equals 14 residues. Germline values: CDR1 SGHAT, CDR2 FQNNGV. V lost 4 bases and J lost 7; bases outside the gene matches: 4. The CDR3 is CASSYGQGVQPQHF. The sequenced part of the CDR3 DNA is TGTGCCAGCAGCTACGGACAGGGGGTGCAGCCC. Supplemented by reference TRBV11-2 and TRBJ1-5, the full variable domain reads EAGVAQSPRYKIIEKRQSVAFWCNPISGHATLYWYQQILGQGPKLLIQFQNNGVVDDSQLPKDRFSAERLKGVDSTLKIQPAKLEDSAVYLCASSYGQGVQPQHFGDGTRLSIL.

This clone has ten or more counts. The CDR3 goes on 3 residues after the read ends, and that part is filled in from the germline J gene. The chain uses TRBV20-1 and TRBJ2-7, with TRBD2 matching 9 bases. CDR1 and CDR2 (germline): DFQATT, SNEGSKA (reference sequence). The CDR3 extends over 14 amino acids. J gave up 0 bases and V 4 bases, and 4 bases lay outside the gene matches. The DNA read from the CDR3 is TGCAGTGCTAAGATAGCGGGAGTCTCCTACGAG. Translating it yields CSAKIAGVSYE. The entire CDR3 is CSAKIAGVSYEQYF.

Ten or more counts support this clone. Read sequence stops 3 residues before the CDR3 end, and the germline J gene provides the missing end. The chain uses TRBV5-1 and TRBJ1-2; TRBD1 might be the D (6 bases). V was cut by 1 base and J by 3 bases, with 16 bases left in between. Germline V CDR1 and CDR2: SGHRS, YFSETQ. This CDR3 region has 16 residues. Incomplete CDR3 DNA: TGCGCCAGCAGCTTGCGGGGTCCAGGGGTGGACTATGGC. It yields the protein CASSLRGPGVDYG. The complete CDR3 protein is CASSLRGPGVDYGYTF.

The sample holds many counts of this clone. The read ends 3 residues early relative to the CDR3; the germline J gene fills the gap. The rearrangement joins TRBV5-1 to TRBJ2-1; D may be TRBD2 (5 bases). Germline V gene data show CDR1 as SGHRS and CDR2 as YFSETQ. The ends were cut back, 4 bases at V and 8 bases at J, with 28 bases in the middle. The CDR3 runs 18 residues. The CDR3: CASSLHTRLTGITDEQFF. The covered CDR3 bases are TGCGCCAGCAGCCTGCACACTAGGCTTACCGGTATTACAGATGAG.

This clone was found many times. The read stops 3 residues short of the end of the CDR3; the missing end is completed from the germline J gene. This chain links TRBV2 with TRBJ1-2; 7 bases line up with TRBD1. Looked up from germline, CDR1 is SNHLY and CDR2 is FYNNEI. Trimming removed 4 bases from V and 1 base from J; junction bases left unmatched: 6. There are 15 residues in the CDR3. CDR3: CASSADRLSNYGYTF. The part of the CDR3 DNA that was read is TGTGCCAGCAGTGCGGACAGGCTGAGTAACTATGGC.

This clone was seen many times. Read data end 3 residues before the CDR3 end; the end is taken from the germline J gene. The J gene is TRBJ1-2, the V gene TRBV4-1, with 7 bases lining up with TRBD1. CDR3 length equals 16 residues. V shed 0 bases, J shed 5 bases, and the junction held 9 bases outside the gene matches. Germline assignment: CDR1 MGHRA and CDR2 YSYEKL. The DNA read from the CDR3 is TGCGCCAGCAGCCAAGACGGGGGTAGACAGGGATATGGC. Residues: CASSQDGGRQGYG. In full, the CDR3 is CASSQDGGRQGYGYTF.

There are a few counts of this clone. With the read ending 3 residues before the CDR3 end, the germline J gene is used to fill in that end. The chain couples TRBV11-2 to TRBJ1-1; possibly TRBD1 for D (5 bases). The germline CDR1 and CDR2 sequences are SGHAT and FQNNGV. The CDR3 extends over 15 amino acids. The germline V and J ends were trimmed by 4 bases and 6 bases, with 18 bases remaining between them. Incomplete CDR3 DNA: TGTGCCAGCAGCTCCTCCCTCAGGGTATCCCCTGAA. It translates to CASSSSLRVSPE. In full, the CDR3 is CASSSSLRVSPEAFF.

This clone was counted ten times or more. The read terminates 3 residues ahead of where the CDR3 ends, so the germline J gene completes it. This rearrangement joins TRBV5-1 to TRBJ2-1; D call uncertain. This CDR3 is 14 amino acids long. Germline V gene sequence: CDR1 SGHRS, CDR2 YFSETQ. V gave up 7 bases and J gave up 2 bases, with 13 bases separating them. CDR3 amino acids: CASRDGQTYNEQFF. The part of the CDR3 DNA that was read is TGCGCCAGCCGAGATGGGCAGACCTACAATGAG.

This clone was counted many times. The CDR3 end is not reached by the read, which stops 3 residues before it; the germline J gene fills it in. The gene calls are TRBV7-6 and TRBJ2-3, with 8 positions matching TRBD2. The germline CDR1 and CDR2 sequences are SGHVS and FNYEAQ. The CDR3 contains 16 residues. The trim removed 1 base at V and 2 bases at J, leaving 5 bases unmatched. The CDR3 loop is CASSLGAGGATDTQYF. The sequenced part of the CDR3 DNA is TGTGCCAGCAGCTTAGGTGCGGGAGGTGCCACAGATACG.

This clone was detected only a few times. The CDR3 end falls 3 residues outside the read, so it is completed with the germline J gene. J is TRBJ1-1 and V is TRBV7-2; a weak D match, TRBD1 (5 bases). The V gene lost 3 bases and the J gene lost 4 bases, with 9 bases spanning the gap. The V gene's germline CDR1 is SGHTA and CDR2 FQGNSA. This CDR3 is built from 13 residues. The sequenced part of the CDR3 DNA is TGTGCCAGCAGCTTTAGCCAGGGCACTGAA. Translation: CASSFSQGTE. The whole CDR3 sequence is CASSFSQGTEAFF. Filled out from reference TRBV7-2 and TRBJ1-1, the complete variable domain reads GAGVSQSPSNKVTEKGKDVELRCDPISGHTALYWYRQSLGQGLEFLIYFQGNSAPDKSGLPSDRFSAERTGGSVSTLTIQRTQQEDSAVYLCASSFSQGTEAFFGQGTRLTVV.

This clone was picked up many times. The CDR3 end lies 3 residues beyond the end of the read and is filled in from the germline J gene. The chain links TRBV7-2 to TRBJ2-7; 12 nucleotides agree with TRBD2. Looked up from germline, CDR1 is SGHTA and CDR2 is FQGNSA. The V and J ends lost 0 bases and 6 bases, in that order; junction bases with no gene match: 9. This CDR3 region has 17 residues. This CDR3 is CASSLALLAGGRGEQYF. The part of the CDR3 DNA that was read is TGTGCCAGCAGCTTAGCGCTCCTAGCGGGAGGGCGGGGCGAG. Full variable domain (missing parts from reference TRBV7-2 and TRBJ2-7): GAGVSQSPSNKVTEKGKDVELRCDPISGHTALYWYRQSLGQGLEFLIYFQGNSAPDKSGLPSDRFSAERTGGSVSTLTIQRTQQEDSAVYLCASSLALLAGGRGEQYFGPGTRLTVT.

This clone was counted between two and nine times. The observed sequence ends 3 residues before the CDR3 terminus, with the missing tail filled in from the germline J gene. The genes are TRBV7-7 and TRBJ2-3; D might be TRBD2 (7 bases). Trimming removed 4 bases at V and 2 bases at J, with 16 bases between. This CDR3 spans 16 amino acids. Germline lookup yields CDR1 SSHAT and CDR2 FNYEAQ (reference sequence). The CDR3 sequence: CASSSGAAGFTDTQYF. Partial CDR3 DNA: TGTGCCAGCAGCTCGGGGGCAGCGGGGTTCACAGATACG.

This clone was observed at least ten times. The read ends 3 residues before the CDR3 terminus; that terminus is restored from the germline J gene. This rearrangement joins TRBV20-1 to TRBJ2-5; D is perhaps TRBD2 (5 bases). V was shortened by 2 bases and J by 7 bases, with 14 bases between the two germline ends. The CDR3 is 13 residues long. Germline V gene sequence: CDR1 DFQATT, CDR2 SNEGSKA (reference sequence). Partial CDR3 DNA: TGCAGTGCTAGAATGACTGGTGCGGGGACC. Protein sequence: CSARMTGAGT. The CDR3 in full is CSARMTGAGTQYF.

This clone was recorded many times. With the read ending 3 residues before the CDR3 end, the germline J gene is used to fill in that end. The chain carries TRBV14 and TRBJ2-1, with 11 nucleotides matching TRBD2. Germline values: CDR1 SGHDN, CDR2 FVKESK. CDR3 length equals 17 residues. With V trimmed by 0 bases and J by 3 bases, 4 bases remained unmatched. CDR3 protein: CASSQDLGTSGYNEQFF. The sequenced part of the CDR3 DNA is TGTGCCAGCAGCCAAGATCTGGGGACTAGCGGCTACAATGAG.

The table lists this clone with many counts. The read terminates 3 residues before the CDR3 end, so the remaining end is supplied by the germline J gene. The V gene is TRBV20-1, the J gene TRBJ1-2; D unclear. The CDR3 contains 14 residues. Germline V gene lookup returns CDR1 DFQATT and CDR2 SNEGSKA (reference sequence). The germline V and J ends were trimmed by 0 bases and 6 bases, with 14 bases remaining between them. The part of the CDR3 DNA that was read is TGCAGTGCTAGAGATCTCAGCGGGTTGAATGGC. Its translation is CSARDLSGLNG. Given in full, the CDR3 is CSARDLSGLNGYTF.